The 13 T cell receptor beta chains in this list originate from one sample, sequenced in a study of blood T cell repertoires in COVID-19. Sequencing used immunoSEQ multiplex PCR; TCRdb keeps in-frame clones, though not all of them. The sample lists some 70,000 clones, approximately 90% occurring once. The sequencing sample was made of peripheral blood. These receptors came from a man aged 60 to 69 with acute or convalescent COVID-19.

The CDR3 is CASSLQGVVNTEAFF. CDR3 coding DNA: TGCGCCAGCAGCTTGCAGGGGGTAGTTAACACTGAAGCTTTCTTT. The rearrangement joins TRBV5-1 to TRBJ1-1; 7 nucleotides line up with TRBD1. Germline V gene data show CDR1 as SGHRS and CDR2 as YFSETQ. J gave up 2 bases and V 1 base, and 5 bases lay outside the gene matches. The length of the CDR3 is 15 residues.

The chain is built from TRBV25-1 and TRBJ1-2; TRBD1 matches at 10 bases. The ends lost 4 bases at V and 7 bases at J; junction bases unmatched: 6. The germline gives CDR1 MGHDK, CDR2 SYGVNS. The CDR3 spans 14 residues. The CDR3 nucleotides are TGTGCCAGCAGTGGTGACAGGGGGCGCGGTGGCTACACCTTC. It codes for CASSGDRGRGGYTF.

The CDR3 DNA reads as TGTGCCAGCAGTCCAGCGGTAGGCTCTGGAAACACCATATATTTT. Residues: CASSPAVGSGNTIYF. The rearrangement links TRBV6-5 to TRBJ1-3; D call uncertain. Trimming removed 5 bases at V and 0 bases at J, with 11 bases between. The CDR3 consists of 15 residues. Germline CDR1 reads MNHEY; CDR2 reads SVGAGI.

CDR3: CASSLLGQGDDQPQHF. The CDR3 region has the DNA TGTGCCAGCAGCTTGTTGGGGCAGGGGGACGATCAGCCCCAGCATTTT. J is TRBJ1-5 and V is TRBV5-6; TRBD1 matches at 7 bases. Germline trimming cut 1 base from V and 5 bases from J; bases unmatched to any gene: 9. Germline lookup yields CDR1 SGHDT and CDR2 YYEEEE. This CDR3 region has 16 residues.

This chain joins TRBV18 and TRBJ2-1, with TRBD1 matching over 9 bases. The CDR3 consists of 16 residues. V gave up 3 bases and J gave up 5 bases; unmatched junction bases: 8. Germline CDR1 reads KGHSH; CDR2 reads LQKENI. This CDR3 is CASSPVGQGGDNEQFF. The CDR3 DNA reads as TGTGCCAGCTCACCGGTGGGACAGGGAGGTGACAATGAGCAGTTCTTC.

The genes are TRBV19 and TRBJ1-5; D call uncertain. The CDR3 sequence is 16 residues long. V lost 4 bases to trimming and J lost 0 bases, with 13 bases between them. Germline loops: CDR1 LNHDA, CDR2 SQIVND (reference sequence). The CDR3 coding sequence is TGTGCCAGTAGTAATTCCGCGGTGTATAGCAATCAGCCCCAGCATTTT. It specifies CASSNSAVYSNQPQHF.

The chain employs TRBV9 and TRBJ1-2; unclear D gene. The length of the CDR3 is 16 residues. Germline values: CDR1 SGDLS, CDR2 YYNGEE. V gave up 0 bases and J gave up 2 bases, with 14 bases separating them. The CDR3 DNA reads TGTGCCAGCAGCGTAGGTGGCACACTAATCAACTATGGCTACACCTTC. This translates into CASSVGGTLINYGYTF.

This chain connects TRBV12-3 or TRBV12-4 to TRBJ2-1; TRBD1 aligns across 7 bases. The CDR3 spans 13 residues. The V and J ends lost 6 bases and 7 bases, in that order; junction bases with no gene match: 6. CDR3 in DNA: TGTGCCAGCAGACGACAGGGCAAGAATGAGCAGTTCTTC. Amino acids: CASRRQGKNEQFF.

This chain joins TRBV9 and TRBJ1-1; D is possibly TRBD1 (5 bases). V lost 4 bases to trimming and J lost 3 bases, with 16 bases between them. CDR3 length: 15 amino acids. Looked up from germline, CDR1 is SGDLS and CDR2 is YYNGEE. In DNA form, the CDR3 reads TGTGCCAGCAGCCTCAGGGCAAAGCGTGACACTGAAGCTTTCTTT. This codes for CASSLRAKRDTEAFF.

V is TRBV2 and J is TRBJ1-5; 9 bases map to TRBD1. V was clipped by 6 bases and J by 5 bases; unmatched bases: 5. This CDR3 spans 14 amino acids. Germline lookup yields CDR1 SNHLY and CDR2 FYNNEI. CDR3 protein: CASSLQGADQPQHF. The CDR3 nucleotides read TGTGCCAGCAGCTTACAGGGGGCTGATCAGCCCCAGCATTTT.

This sequence joins TRBV6-5 and TRBJ1-6, with a tentative D call TRBD1 (6 bases). CDR3 length: 15 amino acids. Trimming took 6 bases from V and 2 from J, leaving 11 bases between them. Looked up from germline, CDR1 is MNHEY and CDR2 is SVGAGI. CDR3 nucleotides: TGTGCCAGCAGGGGGGGGCCAGCCTATAATTCACCCCTCCACTTT. Amino acid sequence: CASRGGPAYNSPLHF.

V and J are TRBV27 and TRBJ1-2, with D uncertain. V dropped 2 bases and J dropped 2 bases, with 6 bases sitting between them. Germline CDR1 and CDR2: MNHEY and SMNVEV (reference sequence). This CDR3 is 13 amino acids long. In nucleotides, the CDR3 is TGTGCCAGCAGTTTAGACGGGAACTATGGCTACACCTTC. It codes for CASSLDGNYGYTF.

The J gene is TRBJ1-1, the V gene TRBV24-1; 12 bases agree with TRBD1. The CDR3 contains 17 residues. The germline CDR1 and CDR2 sequences are KGHDR and SFDVKD. After removal of 2 bases from V and 4 bases from J, the junction contained 7 bases not matched to a gene. The CDR3: CATSDSGTGGFSTEAFF. CDR3 in DNA: TGTGCCACCAGTGATTCCGGGACAGGGGGCTTTAGCACTGAAGCTTTCTTT.